The subject of this entry is one T cell receptor (beta chain). Per the original data handling: How many nucleated cells were present was estimated from reference gene primer amplification. Data came from immunoSEQ multiplex PCR; TCRdb stores just in-frame clones and leaves some out. The V and J calls and clone size were taken over from that table, and D and trimming were inferred from the DNA. The table records 73,000 or so clones, more than 85% of them present only once. Trimming at V came to 3 bases and at J to 3 bases, leaving 3 bases not matched to a gene. Looked up from germline, CDR1 is KGHDR and CDR2 is SFDVKD. This CDR3 has 16 residues. This record comes from a study of blood T cell repertoires in COVID-19. The overall study: Some COVID-19 samples were acute and others convalescent; all came from the United States, Italy and Spain. In each case, the material was cDNA or gDNA derived from T cells, B-cell-depleted T cells, or PBMCs.

The TCR originated in a human donor with active COVID-19. The donor label of this sample is uncertain. V is TRBV24-1 and J is TRBJ2-3; TRBD1 matches at 12 bases. The sample taken for sequencing was peripheral blood. CDR3 nucleotides: TGTGCCACCAGTGATCCGGGACAGGGGGCAACAGATACGCAGTATTTT. Protein sequence: CATSDPGQGATDTQYF.